These T cell receptor beta chains were read from a single sample in a study of T cells in Graves' hyperthyroidism and ophthalmopathy. TCRdb independently ran MiXCR on the multiplex PCR reads; one entry per CDR3 protein. The sample lists around 560,000 distinct CDR3 sequences, over 15% occurring once. Material for sequencing was blood. These receptors all stem from a young woman with Graves' hyperthyroidism. The CDR3 runs from the conserved cysteine through the conserved F or W. The D gene is left open where the match is weak. Rows may omit the clone size; those that give it use once, few, many or a size class.

V gene	D gene	J gene	clone size	CDR3 protein	CDR3 DNA
TRBV12-3/TRBV12-4	.	TRBJ1-6	.	CASSLLENSPLHF	TGTGCCAGCAGTTTATTGGAAAATTCACCCCTCCACTTT
TRBV2	.	TRBJ2-1	many	CASSEALPGLGSYNEQFF	TGTGCCAGCAGTGAAGCCCTACCGGGACTGGGCTCCTACAATGAGCAGTTCTTC
TRBV18	.	TRBJ2-7	few	CASSPERFYEQYF	TGTGCCAGCTCACCAGAACGGTTCTACGAGCAGTACTTC
TRBV7-8	.	TRBJ2-1	few	CASSLAAPRYNEQFF	TGTGCCAGCAGCTTAGCAGCCCCCCGGTACAATGAGCAGTTCTTC
TRBV27	TRBD2	TRBJ2-7	many	CASSLYGGRAVHEQYF	TGTGCCAGCAGTTTATATGGCGGGAGGGCCGTCCACGAGCAGTACTTC
TRBV2	.	TRBJ1-5	.	CASSEQPGGGRYSNQPQHF	TGTGCCAGCAGTGAGCAACCCGGGGGCGGGAGATATAGCAATCAGCCCCAGCATTTT
TRBV7-9	TRBD2	TRBJ2-5	many	CASSPLAGRETQYF	TGTGCCAGCAGCCCACTAGCGGGGCGGGAGACCCAGTACTTC
TRBV30	TRBD2	TRBJ2-5	many	CAWSGYTSGRETQYF	TGTGCCTGGAGTGGGTACACTAGCGGGCGAGAGACCCAGTACTTC
TRBV14	TRBD2	TRBJ2-2	many	CASSRGLAGLNTGELFF	TGTGCCAGCAGCCGCGGACTAGCGGGACTGAACACCGGGGAGCTGTTTTTT
TRBV28	TRBD1	TRBJ1-2	.	CASSRDRRNYGYTF	TGTGCCAGCAGTAGGGACAGGAGAAACTATGGCTACACCTTC
TRBV15	.	TRBJ1-2	few	CATSRDNYGYTF	TGTGCCACCAGCAGGGACAACTATGGCTACACCTTC
TRBV30	.	TRBJ2-7	.	CAWCFQGGEQYF	TGTGCCTGGTGCTTTCAGGGCGGCGAGCAGTACTTC
TRBV11-3	.	TRBJ1-2	.	CASSQDPAAVGGYTF	TGTGCCAGCAGCCAAGATCCGGCAGCGGTCGGTGGCTACACCTTC
TRBV2	.	TRBJ1-2	many	CASSEALRGDYYGYTF	TGTGCCAGCAGTGAAGCGCTTCGGGGGGATTACTATGGCTACACCTTC
TRBV5-6	TRBD2	TRBJ2-1	few	CASSFGLAGGPRSYNEQFF	TGTGCCAGCAGCTTCGGACTAGCGGGAGGGCCAAGGTCCTACAATGAGCAGTTCTTC
TRBV29-1	.	TRBJ1-1	.	CSVEILTTEAFF	TGCAGCGTTGAAATCCTAACAACTGAAGCTTTCTTT
TRBV10-3	TRBD1	TRBJ2-5	few	CAISTRLTGEETQYF	TGTGCCATCAGTACCAGATTGACAGGGGAAGAGACCCAGTACTTC
TRBV6-1	TRBD1	TRBJ1-2	few	CASSEEYRGYGYTF	TGTGCCAGCAGTGAAGAATACAGGGGCTATGGCTACACCTTC
TRBV12-5	.	TRBJ2-7	many	CASGIPDGTHPYEQYF	TGTGCTAGTGGCATCCCCGATGGGACCCATCCCTACGAGCAGTACTTC
TRBV28	.	TRBJ2-3	.	CASSDGQGDTQYF	TGTGCCAGCAGTGATGGCCAGGGCGATACGCAGTATTTT
TRBV6-1	.	TRBJ2-1	.	CASSEGPPLGGEQFF	TGTGCCAGCAGTGAAGGGCCCCCATTAGGTGGTGAGCAGTTCTTC
TRBV10-1	TRBD2	TRBJ2-5	.	CASSDPAGKGETQYF	TGCGCCAGCAGTGACCCAGCGGGAAAAGGAGAGACCCAGTACTTC
TRBV2	.	TRBJ1-5	many	CASSEWTADWPQHF	TGTGCCAGCAGTGAATGGACGGCAGATTGGCCCCAGCATTTT
TRBV2	.	TRBJ1-5	many	CASKSRAIGQPQHF	TGTGCCAGCAAATCCAGGGCCATTGGGCAGCCCCAGCATTTT
TRBV5-1	.	TRBJ1-1	many	CASSFPTGTRDTEAFF	TGCGCCAGCAGCTTCCCAACAGGGACTAGGGACACTGAAGCTTTCTTT
TRBV30	.	TRBJ1-3	few	CAWSRTVLSGNTIYF	TGTGCCTGGAGCAGGACAGTACTCTCTGGAAACACCATATATTTT
TRBV20-1	.	TRBJ2-2	many	CSARAGDAGELFF	TGCAGTGCTAGAGCGGGGGACGCCGGGGAGCTGTTTTTT
TRBV20-1	.	TRBJ2-2	few	CSARGALGASTGELFF	TGCAGTGCTAGAGGGGCCTTGGGAGCGTCCACCGGGGAGCTGTTTTTT
TRBV6-1	.	TRBJ1-5	many	CASRMTLQVNSNQPQHF	TGTGCCAGCAGAATGACACTTCAGGTTAATAGCAATCAGCCCCAGCATTTT